This T cell receptor beta chain came from a study of blood T cells in healthy people across ages. Isolation of PBMCs gave at least 6 million cells per sample. With a J-beta primer mix and a sample-barcoded 5' primer, a second PCR ran about 7 to 11 cycles. Every cDNA molecule bore a tag from a template-switch adaptor containing 12 random nucleotides. TCRdb called the 5' RACE reads again in MiXCR, with one record for every CDR3 protein. The sample records some 370,000 distinct CDR3 sequences, about 52% being singletons. Regarding the study as a whole: TCR beta diversity, measured per million T cells, fell in a roughly linear way with age. Reliance upon unsorted PBMCs precluded definitive naive versus antigen-experienced comparison.

Regarding this clonotype: Its cognate antigen is unknown.

Per the germline V gene, CDR1 is MNHEY and CDR2 is SMNVEV (reference sequence). The CDR3 consists of 19 residues. The trim removed 5 bases at V and 6 bases at J, leaving 23 bases unmatched. The clonotype originates from a man in his sixties in good health. The chain links TRBV27 to TRBJ2-3, with TRBD1 matching 7 bases. The sample taken for sequencing was blood. The CDR3 spells CASSPSPGTVESFTDTQYF. Here the CDR3 DNA reads TGTGCCAGCAGTCCCTCACCCGGGACAGTCGAATCCTTCACGGATACGCAGTATTTT.